Each of the 22 T cell receptor beta chains below was sequenced from the same sample in a study of cytomegalovirus exposure and HLA in healthy donors. The PCR used 60 Vbeta and 13 Jbeta primers. Here immunoSEQ multiplex PCR was the method, and the copy in TCRdb shows in-frame clones only, minus some. The sample records 150,000 or so clones, about 8.9% being singletons. Sequenced input: PBMCs. The receptors shown here come from a man aged 45-65 years in good health and CMV-seronegative.

The chain uses TRBV9 and TRBJ1-3; 7 bases match TRBD1. Germline CDR1 reads SGDLS; CDR2 reads YYNGEE. This CDR3 has 14 residues. Trimming cost V 6 bases and J 0 bases; bases outside gene matches: 3. The CDR3 bases are TGTGCCAGCACCCCAGGGGGCTCTGGAAACACCATATATTTT. Its translation: CASTPGGSGNTIYF.

This chain uses TRBV2 with TRBJ2-3; the match to TRBD1 covers 7 bases. The CDR3 is 14 amino acids. Per germline, CDR1 SNHLY and CDR2 FYNNEI. J was trimmed by 4 bases and V by 1 base; bases with no gene match: 2. This chain's CDR3 is CASSEVTGPDTQYF. CDR3 DNA: TGTGCCAGCAGTGAAGTGACAGGGCCAGATACGCAGTATTTT.

This clone was seen a handful of times. This chain connects TRBV27 to TRBJ2-7; TRBD1 aligns across 9 bases. This CDR3 region has 14 residues. The germline CDR1 and CDR2 sequences are MNHEY and SMNVEV (reference sequence). Trimming took 5 bases from V and 3 from J; bases not matched to a gene: 5. The CDR3 region has the DNA TGTGCCAGCAGTCCGGGACAGGGATACTACGAGCAGTACTTC. Its translation: CASSPGQGYYEQYF.

The CDR3 region is CASSLVGLAGAGVFF. DNA of the CDR3: TGTGCCAGCAGCTTAGTAGGTCTAGCGGGGGCCGGTGTGTTCTTC. The chain recombines TRBV11-2 with TRBJ2-1; 10 nucleotides align to TRBD2. Germline loops: CDR1 SGHAT, CDR2 FQNNGV. The junction had 12 bases not matched to a gene; V was cut back by 1 base and J by 15 bases. This CDR3 spans 15 amino acids.

This clone was counted a few times. This rearrangement joins TRBV30 to TRBJ1-3; no reliable D call. This CDR3 is built from 14 residues. Deletions cut 8 bases from V and 0 bases from J, with 14 bases between. Germline V gives CDR1 GTSNPN, CDR2 SVGIG (reference sequence). CDR3 sequence: CAGTESISGNTIYF. As DNA, the CDR3 is TGTGCCGGTACAGAGTCTATCTCTGGAAACACCATATATTTT.

This clone was counted only a few times. V gene TRBV7-3 combines with J gene TRBJ2-3; 9 bases agree with TRBD2. CDR3 length: 16 amino acids. Germline V gives CDR1 SGHTA, CDR2 FQGTGA. V lost 5 bases, J lost 4 bases, and 10 bases stayed unmatched. The DNA of the CDR3 is TGTGCCAGCAGCCCCACTGCTAGCGGGATGGCAGATACGCAGTATTTT. It is translated as CASSPTASGMADTQYF.

A word on this clone: This specimen includes other DNA sequences encoding the same CDR3. This CDR3 is CASSDLPGHVKEKLFF. CDR3 nucleotides: TGTGCCAGCAGCGACTTACCGGGACATGTTAAGGAAAAACTGTTTTTT. The chain links TRBV7-9 to TRBJ1-4, with a possible D match to TRBD1 (6 bases). In germline, CDR1 is SEHNR, CDR2 FQNEAQ (reference sequence). The V gene lost 5 bases and the J gene lost 8 bases, with 21 bases spanning the gap. This CDR3 region has 16 residues.

The chain has TRBV6-1 and TRBJ1-1; D is uncertain. Germline V gene data show CDR1 as MNHNS and CDR2 as SASEGT. V gave up 3 bases and J gave up 1 base, with 9 bases separating them. The CDR3 loop spans 14 amino acids. The DNA of the CDR3 is TGTGCCAGCAGTGATTCGGGGTGGAACACTGAAGCTTTCTTT. This codes for CASSDSGWNTEAFF.

This clone came up a few times. This chain links TRBV5-1 with TRBJ1-2; 8 positions match TRBD1. Trimming at V came to 4 bases and at J to 7 bases, leaving 6 bases not matched to a gene. CDR3 length: 13 amino acids. Per germline, CDR1 SGHRS and CDR2 YFSETQ. Here the CDR3 reads CASSEDRGSGYTF. The CDR3 DNA follows: TGCGCCAGCAGCGAAGACAGGGGCTCTGGCTACACCTTC.

The chain is built from TRBV30 and TRBJ1-3, with 8 positions matching TRBD1. CDR1 GTSNPN and CDR2 SVGIG come from the germline V gene (reference sequence). This CDR3 is built from 16 residues. V gave up 2 bases and J gave up 3 bases; unmatched junction bases: 9. DNA of the CDR3: TGTGCCTGGAGTACCCCAGGGGGCCGTAGTGGAAACACCATATATTTT. It translates to CAWSTPGGRSGNTIYF.

This clone occurred a few times. Distinct nucleotide sequences in the sample also encode this CDR3. This chain links TRBV7-3 with TRBJ1-1; D is unresolved. The CDR3 spans 13 residues. CDR1 is SGHTA and CDR2 is FQGTGA in the germline V gene. V lost 1 base and J 1 base, leaving 4 bases between the germline ends. The CDR3 loop reads CASSLRQNTEAFF. In DNA form, the CDR3 reads TGTGCCAGCAGCTTAAGGCAGAACACTGAAGCTTTCTTT.

This clone showed up many times. The V gene is TRBV2, the J gene TRBJ2-1; TRBD2 matches 11 bases. This CDR3 contains 15 residues. The germline CDR1 and CDR2 sequences are SNHLY and FYNNEI. With V trimmed by 6 bases and J by 6 bases, 7 bases remained unmatched. CDR3 in amino acids: CASRNLAGGSNEQFF. Here the CDR3 DNA reads TGTGCCAGCAGGAACCTAGCGGGAGGATCCAATGAGCAGTTCTTC.

This clone was counted only a few times. The rearrangement uses TRBV19 and TRBJ1-5; 7 bases are shared with TRBD1. V lost 7 bases to trimming and J lost 3 bases; unmatched junction nucleotides: 15. The CDR3 covers 17 residues. Per the germline V gene, CDR1 is LNHDA and CDR2 is SQIVND (reference sequence). CDR3 amino acids: CASIDRQGRQINQPQHF. The DNA of the CDR3 is TGTGCCAGTATTGACCGACAGGGACGGCAAATCAATCAGCCCCAGCATTTT.

This chain uses TRBV5-4 with TRBJ1-1; D is perhaps TRBD1 (6 bases). Trimming pared 4 bases from V and 0 bases from J, leaving 10 bases between. The germline CDR1 and CDR2 sequences are SGHNT and YYREEE (reference sequence). This CDR3 contains 14 residues. The CDR3 region is CASSPQGMNTEAFF. CDR3 DNA sequence: TGTGCCAGCAGCCCACAGGGTATGAACACTGAAGCTTTCTTT.

The chain has TRBV7-2 and TRBJ1-2, with no clear D. CDR3 length equals 15 residues. The germline CDR1 and CDR2 sequences are SGHTA and FQGNSA. V lost 1 base and J 2 bases, leaving 11 bases between the germline ends. CDR3 sequence (DNA): TGTGCCAGCAGCTTAGTTGGAGGCCGGAACTATGGCTACACCTTC. Translation: CASSLVGGRNYGYTF.

The chain uses TRBV10-2 and TRBJ1-4; D unresolved. Trimming removed 3 bases at V and 5 bases at J, with 7 bases between. The CDR3 sequence is 13 residues long. CDR1 and CDR2 from the germline V gene are WSHSY and SAAADI. CDR3 protein: CASSDPGNEKLFF. The CDR3 nucleotides are TGCGCCAGCAGTGACCCAGGAAATGAAAAACTGTTTTTT.

The rearrangement links TRBV5-1 to TRBJ1-1; no clear D gene. The CDR3 is made up of 15 amino acids. Trimming removed 0 bases at V and 0 bases at J, with 9 bases between. Germline V CDR1 and CDR2: SGHRS, YFSETQ. The chain's CDR3 is CASSLGGAMNTEAFF. Here the CDR3 DNA reads TGCGCCAGCAGCTTGGGCGGAGCTATGAACACTGAAGCTTTCTTT.

The chain uses TRBV7-9 and TRBJ2-5; TRBD1 might be the D (5 bases). The CDR3 is made up of 15 amino acids. V was pared by 7 bases and J by 4 bases, with 19 bases between. Germline V CDR1 and CDR2: SEHNR, FQNEAQ (reference sequence). The CDR3 protein is CASTMVGAPLETQYF. DNA of the CDR3: TGTGCCAGCACTATGGTAGGGGCGCCCCTAGAGACCCAGTACTTC.

This chain joins TRBV28 and TRBJ1-1; possible D gene TRBD1, 6 bases. Germline V lookup: CDR1 MDHEN, CDR2 SYDVKM. Trimming pared 4 bases from V and 0 bases from J, leaving 12 bases between. This CDR3 spans 15 amino acids. CDR3 amino acids: CASSYPRDMNTEAFF. The CDR3 DNA sequence: TGTGCCAGCAGTTACCCCAGGGACATGAACACTGAAGCTTTCTTT.

The rearrangement joins TRBV28 to TRBJ1-5; no reliable D call. V was pared by 2 bases and J by 11 bases, with 13 bases between. The CDR3 sequence is 13 residues long. CDR1 MDHEN and CDR2 SYDVKM come from the germline V gene. CDR3 in amino acids: CASSLTPLRSQHF. Written as DNA, the CDR3 is TGTGCCAGCAGTTTAACCCCCTTGAGGTCCCAGCATTTT.

The gene calls are TRBV6-5 and TRBJ2-5; 8 positions agree with TRBD1. The J call may be wrong; the DNA end is better matched by TRBJ2-7. The CDR3 has 15 residues. CDR1 is MNHEY and CDR2 is SVGAGI in the germline V gene. The DNA for the CDR3 is TGTGCCAGCAGTTACTTGACAGGGGCAGTCTACGAGCAGTACTTC. Translating gives CASSYLTGAVYEQYF.

This clone was seen a few times. V gene TRBV5-1 combines with J gene TRBJ2-7, with 8 bases that match TRBD1. Germline CDR1 reads SGHRS; CDR2 reads YFSETQ. This CDR3 region has 13 residues. Trimming cost V 4 bases and J 5 bases; bases outside gene matches: 5. The DNA of the CDR3 is TGCGCCAGCAGCCAGGACAGGGCCCACGAGCAGTACTTC. Amino acid sequence: CASSQDRAHEQYF.